Each of the 27 T cell receptor beta chains below was sequenced from the same sample in a study of cytotoxic CD8 clonotypes in ibrutinib-treated CLL (dated by TCRdb to the early 2020s). Taken with the paper, the label for time point translates to: progressive disease on ibrutinib. Library construction relied on the immunoSEQ multiplex PCR assay. TCRdb took this table from immuneACCESS and kept in-frame rearrangements with V and J called. Such tables lack part of the clones; where checked against another copy, unresolved V genes explain under half of the gap, and the rest is unexplained. The sample table records about 40,000 clones; approximately 67% of these occur just once. The ten largest clones capture roughly 7% of the sample. The starting material was PBMCs, obtained at disease progression, from a patient treated with ibrutinib. These receptors were obtained from a human donor with chronic lymphocytic leukemia.

The V gene is TRBV27, the J gene TRBJ2-1; 7 nucleotides match TRBD1. With V trimmed by 0 bases and J by 6 bases, 14 bases remained unmatched. This CDR3 region has 18 residues. Looked up from germline, CDR1 is MNHEY and CDR2 is SMNVEV (reference sequence). CDR3 DNA sequence: TGTGCCAGCAGTTTATCGACAGGGCGGACCCCCTTGGGCAATGAGCAGTTCTTC. Translation: CASSLSTGRTPLGNEQFF.

V is TRBV11-1 and J is TRBJ2-1; D not resolved. Trimming cost V 3 bases and J 5 bases, with 2 bases left between them. Germline assignment: CDR1 SGHAT and CDR2 FQDESV (reference sequence). This CDR3 has 11 amino acids. This chain's CDR3 is CASSFNNEQFF. CDR3 in DNA: TGTGCCAGCAGCTTCAACAATGAGCAGTTCTTC.

V usage is TRBV6-1 and J usage is TRBJ1-5; D ambiguous. Trimming took off 7 bases at V and 3 bases at J, with 13 bases between the two ends. The germline V gene encodes CDR1 MNHNS and CDR2 SASEGT. This CDR3 region has 14 residues. The CDR3 loop reads CASIAGGPNQPQHF. The CDR3 coding sequence is TGTGCCAGCATTGCGGGAGGGCCCAATCAGCCCCAGCATTTT.

The gene calls are TRBV6-5 and TRBJ1-6, with 8 positions matching TRBD1. There are 16 residues in the CDR3. Germline V CDR1 and CDR2: MNHEY, SVGAGI. The ends lost 0 bases at V and 6 bases at J; junction bases unmatched: 4. In DNA form, the CDR3 reads TGTGCCAGCAGTTACTCGAGGGGACAGGTTAATTCACCCCTCCACTTT. Its protein product is CASSYSRGQVNSPLHF.

The chain has TRBV6-5 and TRBJ2-7; D ambiguous. Trimming pared 0 bases from V and 0 bases from J, leaving 12 bases between. From germline, CDR1 is MNHEY and CDR2 SVGAGI. CDR3 length equals 16 residues. Written as DNA, the CDR3 is TGTGCCAGCAGTTACTCCCTCACGAAAAGCTCCTACGAGCAGTACTTC. It encodes CASSYSLTKSSYEQYF.

This chain links TRBV27 with TRBJ2-3; 16 bases align to TRBD2. The germline gives CDR1 MNHEY, CDR2 SMNVEV (reference sequence). The CDR3 covers 19 residues. V trimming: 5 bases; J trimming: 2 bases; junction bases outside the gene matches: 10. For the CDR3, the DNA is TGTGCCAGCAGTCGCTTTGGGACTAGCGGGAGGGCCTCCACAGATACGCAGTATTTT. Its protein product is CASSRFGTSGRASTDTQYF.

This chain uses TRBV9 with TRBJ2-2; 9 nucleotides line up with TRBD2. V shed 2 bases and J 4 bases; nucleotides not matched to a gene: 9. This CDR3 contains 17 residues. The germline V gene has CDR1 SGDLS and CDR2 YYNGEE. In DNA form, the CDR3 reads TGTGCCAGCAGCGTCTTCGCGGGAGGGGTCAGCACCGGGGAGCTGTTTTTT. Translation gives CASSVFAGGVSTGELFF.

CDR3 DNA sequence: TGTGCCAGCAGCACGGGGAAGGGGTATGAGCAGTTCTTC. This encodes CASSTGKGYEQFF. J is TRBJ2-1 and V is TRBV7-3; D is possibly TRBD1 or TRBD2 (5 bases each). The CDR3 has 13 amino acids. Germline V gives CDR1 SGHTA, CDR2 FQGTGA. Trimming pared 5 bases from V and 8 bases from J, leaving 13 bases between.

The genes are TRBV25-1 and TRBJ2-1; perhaps TRBD2 as D (5 bases). The CDR3 is 11 residues long. Germline V gives CDR1 MGHDK, CDR2 SYGVNS. V lost 5 bases, J lost 15 bases, and 14 bases lay in between. CDR3 DNA: TGTGCCAGCAGTACCACTAGGAGCGTGTTCTTC. Protein product: CASSTTRSVFF.

J is TRBJ1-5 and V is TRBV7-9; D ambiguous. The CDR3 extends over 14 amino acids. CDR1 is SEHNR and CDR2 is FQNEAQ in the germline V gene (reference sequence). The V end was cut by 2 bases, the J end by 7 bases, with 12 bases between. DNA of the CDR3: TGTGCCAGCAGCTTATCGGAGACTGGCCAGCCCCAGCATTTT. Its translation: CASSLSETGQPQHF.

V is TRBV18 and J is TRBJ2-2; 10 nucleotides agree with TRBD2. With 3 bases clipped from V and 3 bases from J, the junction kept 4 bases outside the gene matches. CDR3 size: 16 residues. Germline V gene lookup returns CDR1 KGHSH and CDR2 LQKENI. For the CDR3, the DNA is TGTGCCAGCTCACCTCAGACTAGCGGGTACACCGGGGAGCTGTTTTTT. Amino acid sequence: CASSPQTSGYTGELFF.

Only a few counts were recorded for this clone. CDR3 amino acids: CASSPTGGSNQPQHF. CDR3 bases: TGTGCCAGCAGCCCAACAGGGGGCAGCAATCAGCCCCAGCATTTT. The chain has TRBV28 and TRBJ1-5, with 9 bases matching TRBD1. The CDR3 sequence is 15 residues long. The trim removed 6 bases at V and 1 base at J, leaving 4 bases unmatched. The germline V gene encodes CDR1 MDHEN and CDR2 SYDVKM.

The gene calls are TRBV5-4 and TRBJ2-3, with D perhaps matching TRBD2 (6 bases). Per germline, CDR1 SGHNT and CDR2 YYREEE (reference sequence). The CDR3 covers 14 residues. V was cut by 2 bases and J by 5 bases, with 12 bases left in between. The CDR3 spells CASSFRPEGDTQYF. The CDR3 DNA reads as TGTGCCAGCAGCTTCCGGCCGGAGGGAGATACGCAGTATTTT.

The V call is TRBV27, the J call TRBJ1-4; D not certain. Germline V gene data show CDR1 as MNHEY and CDR2 as SMNVEV (reference sequence). The CDR3 covers 15 residues. The V gene lost 5 bases and the J gene lost 8 bases, with 18 bases spanning the gap. This CDR3 reads CASSLGLIGGEKLFF. Written as DNA, the CDR3 is TGTGCCAGCAGTCTAGGCTTAATAGGAGGAGAAAAACTGTTTTTT.

The CDR3 DNA sequence: TGTGCCAGCAGTGATGGTGTATACGCGTCCTATAGCAATCAGCCCCAGCATTTT. It specifies CASSDGVYASYSNQPQHF. The chain is built from TRBV2 and TRBJ1-5, with D unclear. Germline CDR1 reads SNHLY; CDR2 reads FYNNEI. Trimming pared 3 bases from V and 0 bases from J, leaving 18 bases between. The CDR3 runs 18 residues.

In this sample, this clone turned up once. The chain employs TRBV28 and TRBJ1-2; D call uncertain. V lost 4 bases, J lost 1 base, and 1 base lay in between. The CDR3 has 11 amino acids. Germline-derived CDR1 and CDR2 are MDHEN and SYDVKM. CDR3 protein: CASSYNYGYTF. The CDR3 DNA follows: TGTGCCAGCAGTTATAACTATGGCTACACCTTC.

CDR3 coding DNA: TGTGCCATCAGTGAGTCGGCGGATACTCAGCCCCAGCATTTT. This translates into CAISESADTQPQHF. The V and J genes are TRBV10-3 and TRBJ1-5; no clear D gene. This CDR3 spans 14 amino acids. Germline-derived CDR1 and CDR2 are ENHRY and SYGVKD. V lost 0 bases to trimming and J lost 6 bases, with 9 bases between them.

The chain has TRBV2 and TRBJ1-6, with no clear D. This CDR3 is built from 14 residues. Germline V gives CDR1 SNHLY, CDR2 FYNNEI. The V and J ends lost 5 bases and 7 bases respectively, with 12 bases between them. The CDR3 DNA is TGTGCCAGCAGTCTGCGGTCTCGGAATTCACCCCTCCACTTT. Translated: CASSLRSRNSPLHF.

The chain couples TRBV5-6 to TRBJ1-4, with unresolved D. The CDR3 covers 14 residues. The V gene lost 3 bases and the J gene lost 8 bases, with 14 bases spanning the gap. In germline, CDR1 is SGHDT, CDR2 YYEEEE. The DNA of the CDR3 is TGTGCCAGCAGCTGGTCGAACAGCTACGAAAAACTGTTTTTT. Translated: CASSWSNSYEKLFF. Full variable domain (missing parts from reference TRBV5-6 and TRBJ1-4): DAGVTQSPTHLIKTRGQQVTLRCSPKSGHDTVSWYQQALGQGPQFIFQYYEEEERQRGNFPDRFSGHQFPNYSSELNVNALLLGDSALYLCASSWSNSYEKLFFGSGTQLSVL.

In its sample, this clone was seen once. The chain employs TRBV25-1 and TRBJ2-3, with a possible D match to TRBD2 (6 bases). CDR1 and CDR2 from the germline V gene are MGHDK and SYGVNS. Trimming left V 6 bases short and J 3 bases short, with 16 bases between. The CDR3 has 15 amino acids. CDR3 region: CASSPVTGVTDTQYF. The CDR3 DNA reads as TGTGCCAGCAGCCCCGTTACGGGAGTGACAGATACGCAGTATTTT.

V is TRBV5-1 and J is TRBJ2-3; D is undetermined. Trimming pared 9 bases from V and 3 bases from J, leaving 14 bases between. Germline assignment: CDR1 SGHRS and CDR2 YFSETQ. The CDR3 runs 13 residues. As DNA, the CDR3 is TGCGCCACCACGGAAGGTCCTACAGATACGCAGTATTTT. Protein product: CATTEGPTDTQYF. The full variable domain, with the rest looked up from reference TRBV5-1 and TRBJ2-3, is KAGVTQTPRYLIKTRGQQVTLSCSPISGHRSVSWYQQTPGQGLQFLFEYFSETQRNKGNFPGRFSGRQFSNSRSEMNVSTLELGDSALYLCATTEGPTDTQYFGPGTRLTVL.

About this clone: Germline is not matched at one junction end, which may reflect a read error. The chain uses TRBV7-7 and TRBJ2-7; maybe TRBD2 (5 bases). The CDR3 has 19 amino acids. Per germline, CDR1 SSHAT and CDR2 FNYEAQ (reference sequence). CDR3 amino acids: CASRPFGLAGSRSSYEQYF. The CDR3 DNA follows: TGTGCTAGCAGGCCATTCGGGCTAGCCGGATCGAGGAGCTCCTACGAGCAGTACTTC.

The chain combines TRBV28 with TRBJ2-5; no clear D gene. In germline, CDR1 is MDHEN, CDR2 SYDVKM. Between the trimmed V and J ends, which lost 7 bases and 2 bases, there was a span of 5 bases. This CDR3 is 11 amino acids long. The CDR3 spells CASIQQETQYF. In DNA form, the CDR3 reads TGTGCCAGCATACAGCAAGAGACCCAGTACTTC. Using reference TRBV28 and TRBJ2-5 for the parts outside the CDR3, the full variable domain is DVKVTQSSRYLVKRTGEKVFLECVQDMDHENMFWYRQDPGLGLRLIYFSYDVKMKEKGDIPEGYSVSREKKERFSLILESASTNQTSMYLCASIQQETQYFGPGTRLLVL.

The chain combines TRBV6-6 with TRBJ2-1; possible D gene TRBD1, 5 bases. The CDR3 has 14 amino acids. Deletions cut 8 bases from V and 5 bases from J, with 16 bases between. Germline CDR1 MNHNY, CDR2 SVGAGI (reference sequence). In nucleotides, the CDR3 is TGTGCCAGCGGAAAGCTGGACACAGACAATGAGCAGTTCTTC. Protein: CASGKLDTDNEQFF.

The chain employs TRBV29-1 and TRBJ1-2, with a possible D match to TRBD1 (6 bases). The CDR3 extends over 12 amino acids. The germline gives CDR1 SQVTM, CDR2 ANQGSEA. Trimming pared 5 bases from V and 8 bases from J, leaving 15 bases between. CDR3 sequence reads: CSVLQGGGGYTF. The CDR3 DNA reads TGCAGCGTTCTACAGGGAGGTGGAGGCTACACCTTC. The full variable domain, with the rest looked up from reference TRBV29-1 and TRBJ1-2, is SAVISQKPSRDICQRGTSLTIQCQVDSQVTMMFWYRQQPGQSLTLIATANQGSEATYESGFVIDKFPISRPNLTFSTLTVSNMSPEDSSIYLCSVLQGGGGYTFGSGTRLTVV.

The gene calls are TRBV2 and TRBJ1-4; possibly TRBD1 for D (5 bases). Trimming stripped 1 base from V and 8 bases from J, with 5 bases between. CDR3 size: 12 residues. Germline CDR1 is SNHLY and CDR2 is FYNNEI. The CDR3 sequence is CASSEGGEKLFF. The CDR3 nucleotides are TGTGCCAGCAGTGAAGGGGGGGAAAAACTGTTTTTT.

The rearrangement uses TRBV6-5 and TRBJ1-5; no clear D. The V gene's germline CDR1 is MNHEY and CDR2 SVGAGI. Trimming cost V 1 base and J 9 bases, with 10 bases left between them. CDR3 length equals 13 residues. The DNA of the CDR3 is TGTGCCAGCAGTTACTTAGGAATTGGGCCCCAGCATTTT. Residues: CASSYLGIGPQHF.